These T cell receptor beta chains were read from a single sample in a study of blood T cell repertoires in COVID-19. Sequencing used immunoSEQ multiplex PCR; TCRdb keeps in-frame clones, though not all of them. The sample lists over 60,000 clones, more than 90% occurring once. The sequenced material came from peripheral blood. These receptors all stem from a woman aged 80 or over with active or convalescent COVID-19. Both conserved end residues are part of each CDR3. The D gene is left open where the match is weak. A row's size may be missing; if present it is once, few, many or a size class.

J gene	clone size	D gene	V gene	CDR3 protein	CDR3 DNA
TRBJ1-5	NA	NA	TRBV28	CASSSGGLANQPQHF	TGTGCCAGCAGTTCAGGAGGCCTTGCTAATCAGCCCCAGCATTTT
TRBJ1-1	NA	TRBD1	TRBV19	CASSMAGGTEAFF	TGTGCCAGTAGTATGGCAGGGGGCACTGAAGCTTTCTTT
TRBJ1-4	NA	NA	TRBV28	CASSAGDIREKLFF	TGTGCCAGCAGTGCTGGGGACATAAGGGAAAAACTGTTTTTT
TRBJ1-2	NA	NA	TRBV12-3/TRBV12-4	CASSSTGYYGYTF	TGTGCCAGCAGTAGCACAGGGTACTATGGCTACACCTTC
TRBJ2-7	NA	NA	TRBV16	CASSQLEVSPTVEQYF	TGTGCCAGCAGCCAATTAGAGGTCTCCCCGACGGTCGAGCAGTACTTC
TRBJ1-6	few	NA	TRBV9	CASSVLGSYNSPLHF	TGTGCCAGCAGCGTACTCGGCTCCTATAATTCACCCCTCCACTTT
TRBJ2-1	NA	TRBD1	TRBV28	CASSPPRGQGLRSSYNEQFF	TGTGCCAGCAGTCCCCCCCGGGGACAGGGGCTTAGGAGCTCCTACAATGAGCAGTTCTTC
TRBJ2-7	NA	NA	TRBV11-2	CASSSPSGGLNEQYF	TGTGCCAGCAGCTCCCCCTCAGGGGGGCTCAACGAGCAGTACTTC
TRBJ2-5	once	TRBD1	TRBV6-5	CASSSGQGETQYF	TGTGCCAGCAGTTCCGGACAGGGTGAGACCCAGTACTTC
TRBJ1-6	NA	NA	TRBV19	CASSTYGLPLHF	TGTGCCAGTAGCACGTACGGTCTTCCCCTCCACTTT
TRBJ1-4	once	TRBD1	TRBV19	CASSSGQLTTNEKLFF	TGTGCCAGTAGTTCGGGACAGTTAACAACTAATGAAAAACTGTTTTTT
TRBJ2-3	NA	NA	TRBV21-1	CASSKWEADPYTDTQYF	TGTGCCAGCAGCAAATGGGAGGCGGATCCCTACACAGATACGCAGTATTTT
TRBJ1-6	NA	NA	TRBV9	CASSVSGFYSPLHF	TGTGCCAGCAGCGTTTCAGGGTTCTATTCACCCCTCCACTTT
TRBJ2-7	NA	TRBD2	TRBV3-1/TRBV3-2	CASSRGGESYEQYF	TGTGCCAGCAGTCGCGGGGGGGAGTCCTACGAGCAGTACTTC
TRBJ1-3	few	NA	TRBV7-9	CASSLGDIQIGNTIYF	TGTGCCAGCAGCCTGGGGGACATTCAGATCGGAAACACCATATATTTT
TRBJ2-7	NA	TRBD2	TRBV4-1	CASSQDDGFSGGMYEQYF	TGCGCCAGCAGCCAAGATGACGGGTTTAGCGGGGGGATGTACGAGCAGTACTTC
TRBJ2-5	NA	NA	TRBV30	CAWIPSLGTQYF	TGTGCCTGGATCCCCTCCCTCGGGACCCAGTACTTC
TRBJ2-7	once	NA	TRBV7-9	CASSRTDRQLYYEQYF	TGTGCCAGCAGCCGTACCGACAGGCAGCTATACTACGAGCAGTACTTC
TRBJ1-2	NA	NA	TRBV7-2	CASSDPGHTDGYTF	TGTGCCAGCAGCGATCCGGGACATACGGATGGCTACACCTTC
TRBJ2-7	NA	NA	TRBV5-6	CASSFGGYEQYF	TGTGCCAGCAGTTTTGGAGGGTACGAGCAGTACTTC
TRBJ2-7	NA	NA	TRBV28	CASSSYYEQYF	TGTGCCAGCAGTTCCTACTACGAGCAGTACTTC
TRBJ1-2	NA	NA	TRBV30	CAWSVGIYGYTF	TGTGCCTGGAGTGTCGGTATCTATGGCTACACCTTC
TRBJ1-1	NA	TRBD1	TRBV19	CASSNRGQDTEAFF	TGTGCCAGTAGCAACAGGGGGCAAGACACTGAAGCTTTCTTT
TRBJ1-3	NA	NA	TRBV2	CASSDWRGGNTIYF	TGTGCCAGCAGTGACTGGAGGGGCGGAAACACCATATATTTT
TRBJ1-1	NA	NA	TRBV18	CASSSGDWGTEAFF	TGTGCCAGCTCATCGGGGGACTGGGGCACTGAAGCTTTCTTT
TRBJ1-2	NA	NA	TRBV6-2/TRBV6-3	CASSYRGGYGYTF	TGTGCCAGCAGTTACCGAGGGGGCTATGGCTACACCTTC
TRBJ1-2	NA	NA	TRBV5-1	CASSLVGRGNYGYTF	TGCGCCAGCAGCTTGGTGGGGAGGGGTAACTATGGCTACACCTTC
TRBJ1-2	NA	TRBD1	TRBV4-3	CASSQGTGGGGYTF	TGCGCCAGCAGCCAAGGGACAGGGGGAGGCGGCTACACCTTC
TRBJ2-1	once	TRBD2	TRBV2	CASSEVAGGANEQFF	TGTGCCAGCAGTGAAGTGGCGGGGGGGGCGAATGAGCAGTTCTTC
TRBJ2-3	NA	TRBD2	TRBV4-3	CASSQDLAGSTDTQYF	TGCGCCAGCAGCCAAGACCTAGCGGGTAGCACAGATACGCAGTATTTT
TRBJ1-6	NA	TRBD1	TRBV20-1	CSASEQGGNSPLHF	TGCAGTGCTAGTGAACAGGGGGGAAATTCACCCCTCCACTTT
TRBJ1-4	once	NA	TRBV27	CASSSPGTREKLFF	TGTGCCAGCAGTTCCCCCGGGACAAGAGAAAAACTGTTTTTT
TRBJ2-3	NA	NA	TRBV18	CASSPDKSSTDTQYF	TGTGCCAGCTCACCTGATAAGAGTAGCACAGATACGCAGTATTTT
TRBJ1-6	NA	NA	TRBV21-1	CASSNLTRDRGGNSPLHF	TGTGCCAGCAGCAATTTAACCCGGGACAGGGGTGGCAATTCACCCCTCCACTTT
TRBJ2-2	NA	NA	TRBV7-9	CASSLLQSTGELFF	TGTGCCAGCAGCTTACTACAGAGCACCGGGGAGCTGTTTTTT
TRBJ1-3	once	TRBD1	TRBV10-2	CASERTGSGNTIYF	TGCGCCAGTGAAAGGACAGGGTCTGGAAACACCATATATTTT
TRBJ1-2	NA	TRBD1	TRBV12-3/TRBV12-4	CASRLRQGDGYTF	TGTGCCAGCAGACTCCGACAGGGAGATGGCTACACCTTC
TRBJ2-3	once	NA	TRBV27	CASSLIPSSTDTQYF	TGTGCCAGCAGTTTAATCCCCTCTAGCACAGATACGCAGTATTTT
TRBJ1-6	once	NA	TRBV5-5	CASSFTPGMDSPLHF	TGTGCCAGCAGTTTTACCCCAGGGATGGATTCACCCCTCCACTTT
TRBJ1-1	few	NA	TRBV27	CASSHDYMNTEAFF	TGTGCCAGCAGTCATGACTACATGAACACTGAAGCTTTCTTT
TRBJ1-5	NA	TRBD1	TRBV2	CASRTRTGDVRNQPQHF	TGTGCCAGCAGGACCAGGACAGGGGATGTTCGCAATCAGCCCCAGCATTTT
TRBJ1-1	NA	TRBD1	TRBV13	CASSPDRGVNTEAFF	TGTGCCAGCAGCCCGGACAGGGGCGTGAACACTGAAGCTTTCTTT
TRBJ1-4	NA	NA	TRBV7-9	CASSSSKGGSEKLFF	TGTGCCAGCAGCTCCAGCAAGGGAGGTTCTGAAAAACTGTTTTTT
TRBJ2-7	NA	TRBD1	TRBV25-1	CAPEEEQGEPYEQYF	TGTGCCCCCGAGGAGGAACAGGGGGAACCCTACGAGCAGTACTTC
TRBJ1-2	NA	TRBD1	TRBV5-1	CASSMTGYGYTF	TGCGCCAGCAGCATGACAGGGTATGGCTACACCTTC
TRBJ1-3	NA	NA	TRBV4-1	CASSPPGDWGNTIYF	TGCGCCAGCAGCCCGCCCGGAGACTGGGGAAACACCATATATTTT
TRBJ2-7	NA	NA	TRBV6-5	CASSFPAGIYEQYF	TGTGCCAGCAGTTTCCCTGCAGGGATCTACGAGCAGTACTTC
TRBJ1-4	NA	TRBD1	TRBV11-2	CASSPGQGTKLFF	TGTGCCAGCAGCCCTGGACAGGGTACGAAACTGTTTTTT
TRBJ1-1	NA	NA	TRBV27	CASSWEGRGTEAFF	TGTGCCAGCAGTTGGGAGGGGCGCGGCACTGAAGCTTTCTTT
TRBJ2-2	NA	TRBD2	TRBV27	CASRQVAGGPITGELFF	TGTGCCAGCAGACAGGTAGCGGGGGGGCCTATCACCGGGGAGCTGTTTTTT
TRBJ1-1	once	NA	TRBV30	CAWSWAGRNTEAFF	TGTGCCTGGAGTTGGGCAGGCCGGAACACTGAAGCTTTCTTT
TRBJ1-1	NA	NA	TRBV4-3	CASSQVAGFGTFF	TGCGCCAGCAGCCAAGTGGCGGGTTTTGGGACTTTCTTT